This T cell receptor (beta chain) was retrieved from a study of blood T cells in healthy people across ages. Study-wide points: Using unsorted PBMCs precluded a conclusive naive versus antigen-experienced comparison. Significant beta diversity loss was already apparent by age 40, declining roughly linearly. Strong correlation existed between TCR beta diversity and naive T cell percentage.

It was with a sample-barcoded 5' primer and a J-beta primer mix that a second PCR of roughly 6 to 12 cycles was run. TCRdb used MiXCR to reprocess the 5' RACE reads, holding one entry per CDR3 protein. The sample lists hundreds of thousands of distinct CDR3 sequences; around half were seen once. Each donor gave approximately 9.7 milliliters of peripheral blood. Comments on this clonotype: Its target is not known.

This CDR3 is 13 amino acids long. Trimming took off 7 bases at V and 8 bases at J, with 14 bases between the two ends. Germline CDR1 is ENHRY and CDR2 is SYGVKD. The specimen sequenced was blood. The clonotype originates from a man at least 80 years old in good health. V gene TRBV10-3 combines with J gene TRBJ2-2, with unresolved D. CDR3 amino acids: CAITQQIPGELFF. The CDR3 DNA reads TGTGCCATCACTCAGCAGATACCGGGGGAGCTGTTTTTT.